Presented here are 4 T cell receptor beta chains from one specimen sequenced in a study of blood T cell repertoires in COVID-19. This table comes from immunoSEQ multiplex PCR, and its TCRdb copy is limited to in-frame clones, with some not included. The sample has under 95,000 clones, less than 90% seen once. Sequences were obtained from peripheral blood. Every receptor here comes from an elderly man in a cohort sampled during active COVID-19.

This sequence joins TRBV27 and TRBJ1-4; TRBD1 aligns across 11 bases. The CDR3 contains 17 residues. Germline-derived CDR1 and CDR2 are MNHEY and SMNVEV (reference sequence). V dropped 2 bases and J dropped 1; count of bases not matched to a gene: 3. CDR3 protein: CASSLLGTGGTNEKLFF. CDR3 DNA: TGTGCCAGCAGTTTACTTGGGACAGGGGGAACTAATGAAAAACTGTTTTTT.

The J gene is TRBJ2-3, the V gene TRBV3-1 (or the pseudogene TRBV3-2); D perhaps matches TRBD2 (5 bases). There are 16 residues in the CDR3. Per the germline V gene, CDR1 is LGHDT and CDR2 is YNNKEL (reference sequence). Between the trimmed V and J ends, which lost 1 base and 0 bases, there was a span of 11 bases. Here the CDR3 DNA reads TGTGCCAGCAGCCAAGTAGCCGGGGTGAGCACAGATACGCAGTATTTT. Protein sequence: CASSQVAGVSTDTQYF.

The chain couples TRBV10-3 to TRBJ1-4, with 8 bases matching TRBD1. Germline CDR1 is ENHRY and CDR2 is SYGVKD. J gave up 4 bases and V 5 bases, and 3 bases lay outside the gene matches. This CDR3 is built from 14 residues. The CDR3, as DNA: TGTGCCATCAGTCGACAGGGGTTTAATGAAAAACTGTTTTTT. Its translation: CAISRQGFNEKLFF.

This clone was recorded a few times. This chain uses TRBV7-2 with TRBJ2-2, with TRBD2 identical over 9 bases. Trimming removed 5 bases from V and 1 base from J; junction bases left unmatched: 2. The CDR3 consists of 15 residues. Looked up from germline, CDR1 is SGHTA and CDR2 is FQGNSA. CDR3 region: CASSRGGVNTGELFF. CDR3 nucleotides: TGTGCCAGCAGCCGCGGGGGGGTGAACACCGGGGAGCTGTTTTTT.